What follows are 14 T cell receptor beta chains derived from one specimen sequenced in a study of follicular helper T cells after annual influenza vaccination (dated 2017 in TCRdb). The receptor library was made with the immunoSEQ multiplex PCR assay. What TCRdb holds here is the immuneACCESS table cut down to in-frame rearrangements. Part of the clones is not present; checked against another copy, under half of the missing clones reflect an unresolved V gene, and the others are unexplained. The sample data list about 5,600 clones, and roughly four fifths of these were observed just once. Roughly 0.7% of the sample is taken by the ten largest. Read against the paper, the sample's time point label means: 2015-2016 season, pre-vaccination. The sample consisted of CXCR5- memory CD4+ T cells sorted from blood, taken on the day of influenza vaccination. This specimen's cell subset or site label, per the study, means: CXCR5- memory CD4 T cells. The receptors were gathered from an adult who received the influenza vaccine.

Only one count was recorded for this clone. V gene TRBV6-1 combines with J gene TRBJ2-1; TRBD2 agrees at 14 bases. With V trimmed by 5 bases and J by 0 bases, 12 bases remained unmatched. The germline V gene has CDR1 MNHNS and CDR2 SASEGT. This CDR3 has 20 amino acids. The DNA of the CDR3 is TGTGCCAGCAGTAAAGACGGGACTAGCGGGGGCCGGAGCTCCTACAATGAGCAGTTCTTC. Translation gives CASSKDGTSGGRSSYNEQFF.

This clone appeared once. This sequence joins TRBV6-6 and TRBJ2-1; 8 positions match TRBD2. Per germline, CDR1 MNHNY and CDR2 SVGAGI (reference sequence). The CDR3 contains 12 residues. V lost 6 bases and J lost 10; bases outside the gene matches: 5. In nucleotides, the CDR3 is TGTGCCAGCAGCCCGGGGGGGACAGAGCAGTTCTTC. Translating gives CASSPGGTEQFF.

Only one count was recorded for this clone. V and J are TRBV7-9 and TRBJ2-2, with D possibly called TRBD1 or TRBD2 (5 bases each). V was pared by 6 bases and J by 3 bases, with 14 bases between. Looked up from germline, CDR1 is SEHNR and CDR2 is FQNEAQ (reference sequence). The CDR3 is made up of 15 amino acids. This CDR3 is CASSSGRADTGELFF. CDR3 coding DNA: TGTGCCAGCAGTTCAGGGCGGGCAGACACCGGGGAGCTGTTTTTT.

The chain couples TRBV29-1 to TRBJ2-1, with a possible D match to TRBD2 (5 bases). V gave up 2 bases and J gave up 6 bases, with 14 bases separating them. This CDR3 has 14 amino acids. Germline V gives CDR1 SQVTM, CDR2 ANQGSEA. The CDR3 is CSVEPPGSPNEQFF. The CDR3 nucleotides read TGCAGCGTTGAACCCCCTGGGAGCCCCAATGAGCAGTTCTTC.

V and J are TRBV7-2 and TRBJ2-1; 7 nucleotides align to TRBD1. This CDR3 contains 13 residues. V was pared by 3 bases and J by 7 bases, with 3 bases of the junction left unmatched. Germline values: CDR1 SGHTA, CDR2 FQGNSA. The CDR3 region is CASSFDRVNEQFF. The CDR3 DNA reads as TGTGCCAGCAGCTTTGACAGGGTGAATGAGCAGTTCTTC.

This rearrangement joins TRBV29-1 to TRBJ2-3; D unresolved. The V end lost 5 bases, the J end lost 0 bases, and 6 bases lay between the germline ends. Germline CDR1 is SQVTM and CDR2 is ANQGSEA. CDR3 length: 12 amino acids. The chain's CDR3 is CSVRRSTDTQYF. In nucleotides, the CDR3 is TGCAGCGTTCGACGTAGCACAGATACGCAGTATTTT.

The chain employs TRBV29-1 and TRBJ1-2; D is unresolved. Germline V lookup: CDR1 SQVTM, CDR2 ANQGSEA. The V end lost 4 bases, the J end lost 2 bases, and 14 bases lay between the germline ends. The CDR3 contains 14 residues. The CDR3 region is CSVGTPGRNYGYTF. The CDR3 bases are TGCAGCGTTGGGACCCCCGGGAGGAACTATGGCTACACCTTC.

In nucleotides, the CDR3 is TGTGCCAGCAGTGCCCCCAGGGCCTACGGAAACACCATATATTTT. Amino acid sequence: CASSAPRAYGNTIYF. The gene calls are TRBV6-6 and TRBJ1-3; tentatively, D is TRBD1 (5 bases). V lost 5 bases, J lost 4 bases, and 15 bases lay in between. Germline V CDR1 and CDR2: MNHNY, SVGAGI (reference sequence). This CDR3 spans 15 amino acids.

The chain has TRBV18 and TRBJ2-5, with no clear D. The length of the CDR3 is 11 residues. CDR1 is KGHSH, CDR2 LQKENI, per germline. V shed 9 bases and J shed 3 bases, with 8 bases lying between them. The CDR3 reads CASMGEETQYF. CDR3 coding DNA: TGTGCCAGTATGGGTGAAGAGACCCAGTACTTC.

The rearrangement joins TRBV27 to TRBJ2-2, with D possibly TRBD2 on 6 matching bases. CDR1 MNHEY and CDR2 SMNVEV come from the germline V gene (reference sequence). The CDR3 totals 16 residues. Trimming stripped 2 bases from V and 0 bases from J, with 10 bases between. Here the CDR3 DNA reads TGTGCCAGCAGTTTACTGGACTATTCGAACACCGGGGAGCTGTTTTTT. Encoded protein: CASSLLDYSNTGELFF.

The chain couples TRBV9 to TRBJ2-1; TRBD1 aligns across 8 bases. The germline CDR1 and CDR2 sequences are SGDLS and YYNGEE. This CDR3 is 15 amino acids long. Trimming removed 1 base from V and 5 bases from J; junction bases left unmatched: 5. The CDR3 sequence is CASSVPGGGHNEQFF. CDR3 sequence (DNA): TGTGCCAGCAGCGTACCAGGGGGCGGGCACAATGAGCAGTTCTTC.

The count of this clone is one. The V gene is TRBV15, the J gene TRBJ2-7; the D call may be TRBD1 or TRBD2 (6 bases each). The CDR3 runs to 12 residues. Trimming stripped 8 bases from V and 4 bases from J, with 12 bases between. CDR1 is LNHNV, CDR2 YYDKDF, per germline (reference sequence). CDR3 amino acids: CATLRGRYEQYF. For the CDR3, the DNA is TGTGCCACCTTAAGGGGGAGGTACGAGCAGTACTTC.

This rearrangement joins TRBV5-1 to TRBJ1-1; 8 bases are shared with TRBD1. CDR1 SGHRS and CDR2 YFSETQ come from the germline V gene. Losses at the gene ends were 4 bases for V and 4 bases for J; bases not matched to a gene: 12. The CDR3 has 16 amino acids. The CDR3 DNA follows: TGCGCCAGCAGCCCGGGACAGGTAGGCCGCGGCACTGAAGCTTTCTTT. Translated: CASSPGQVGRGTEAFF. The variable domain in full, completed from reference TRBV5-1 and TRBJ1-1, reads KAGVTQTPRYLIKTRGQQVTLSCSPISGHRSVSWYQQTPGQGLQFLFEYFSETQRNKGNFPGRFSGRQFSNSRSEMNVSTLELGDSALYLCASSPGQVGRGTEAFFGQGTRLTVV.

V gene TRBV5-4 combines with J gene TRBJ2-4; no clear D. CDR1 and CDR2 from the germline V gene are SGHNT and YYREEE (reference sequence). V was shortened by 4 bases and J by 9 bases, with 14 bases between the two germline ends. The CDR3 length is 13 residues. CDR3 in DNA: TGTGCCAGCAGCACGTTCGGTGTCGGCATTCAGTACTTC. Translated: CASSTFGVGIQYF.